The 5 T cell receptor beta chains below were found in one sample sequenced in a study of blood T cell repertoires in COVID-19. The data were produced by immunoSEQ multiplex PCR, yet TCRdb's version contains in-frame clones alone and is incomplete. The sample contains about 120,000 clones, around 77% of which appear only once. Material for sequencing was peripheral blood. The source of these receptors is a man aged 60 to 75 with active or convalescent COVID-19.

J is TRBJ2-7 and V is TRBV28, with a tentative D call TRBD1 (6 bases). Between the trimmed V and J ends, which lost 6 bases and 3 bases, there was a span of 12 bases. The length of the CDR3 is 13 residues. The germline V gene encodes CDR1 MDHEN and CDR2 SYDVKM. CDR3 nucleotides: TGTGCCAGCAGCACAGGGTTGAGCTACGAGCAGTACTTC. It specifies CASSTGLSYEQYF. Full variable domain (remainder filled in from reference TRBV28 and TRBJ2-7): DVKVTQSSRYLVKRTGEKVFLECVQDMDHENMFWYRQDPGLGLRLIYFSYDVKMKEKGDIPEGYSVSREKKERFSLILESASTNQTSMYLCASSTGLSYEQYFGPGTRLTVT.

The V call is TRBV19, the J call TRBJ1-4; D call uncertain. The CDR3 spans 14 residues. Germline V lookup: CDR1 LNHDA, CDR2 SQIVND (reference sequence). The V end lost 2 bases, the J end lost 5 bases, and 9 bases lay between the germline ends. DNA of the CDR3: TGTGCCAGTAGTATATCTGGCCTGAATGAAAAACTGTTTTTT. Encoded protein: CASSISGLNEKLFF.

The rearrangement links TRBV27 to TRBJ2-7, with 8 bases that match TRBD2. Germline trimming cut 3 bases from V and 3 bases from J; bases unmatched to any gene: 7. The germline CDR1 and CDR2 sequences are MNHEY and SMNVEV (reference sequence). This CDR3 contains 15 residues. Here the CDR3 reads CASSFSAGEDYEQYF. CDR3 in DNA: TGTGCCAGCAGTTTCTCAGCGGGAGAAGACTACGAGCAGTACTTC.

The CDR3 here is CASSLTDYEQYF. The CDR3 DNA reads TGTGCCAGCAGCCTTACAGATTACGAGCAGTACTTC. This chain links TRBV7-8 with TRBJ2-7, with D unclear. CDR3 length: 12 residues. V gave up 5 bases and J gave up 4 bases, with 9 bases separating them. Germline-derived CDR1 and CDR2 are SGHVS and FQNEAQ. The variable domain in full, completed from reference TRBV7-8 and TRBJ2-7, reads GAGVSQSPRYKVAKRGQDVALRCDPISGHVSLFWYQQALGQGPEFLTYFQNEAQLDKSGLPSDRFFAERPEGSVSTLKIQRTQQEDSAVYLCASSLTDYEQYFGPGTRLTVT.

The chain uses TRBV28 and TRBJ1-2; 7 bases agree with TRBD1. The J segment lost 4 bases and the V segment lost 5 bases, leaving 13 bases of the junction unmatched. Germline loops: CDR1 MDHEN, CDR2 SYDVKM. The CDR3 length is 16 residues. The CDR3 nucleotides are TGTGCCAGCAGTCCTGGATGGGGCAGGGGGGTCTATGGCTACACCTTC. This codes for CASSPGWGRGVYGYTF.